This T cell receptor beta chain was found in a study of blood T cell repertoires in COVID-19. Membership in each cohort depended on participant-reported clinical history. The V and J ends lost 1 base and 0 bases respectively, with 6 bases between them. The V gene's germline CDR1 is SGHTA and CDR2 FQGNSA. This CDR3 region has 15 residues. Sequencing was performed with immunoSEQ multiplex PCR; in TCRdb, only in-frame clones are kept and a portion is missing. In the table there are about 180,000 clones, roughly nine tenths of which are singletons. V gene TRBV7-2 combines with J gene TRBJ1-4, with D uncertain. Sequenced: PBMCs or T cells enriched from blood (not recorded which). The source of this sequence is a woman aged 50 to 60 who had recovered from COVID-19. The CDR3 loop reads CASSLGPSTNEKLFF. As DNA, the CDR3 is TGTGCCAGCAGCTTAGGTCCCTCAACTAATGAAAAACTGTTTTTT. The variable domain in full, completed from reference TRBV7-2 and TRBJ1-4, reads GAGVSQSPSNKVTEKGKDVELRCDPISGHTALYWYRQSLGQGLEFLIYFQGNSAPDKSGLPSDRFSAERTGGSVSTLTIQRTQQEDSAVYLCASSLGPSTNEKLFFGSGTQLSVL.